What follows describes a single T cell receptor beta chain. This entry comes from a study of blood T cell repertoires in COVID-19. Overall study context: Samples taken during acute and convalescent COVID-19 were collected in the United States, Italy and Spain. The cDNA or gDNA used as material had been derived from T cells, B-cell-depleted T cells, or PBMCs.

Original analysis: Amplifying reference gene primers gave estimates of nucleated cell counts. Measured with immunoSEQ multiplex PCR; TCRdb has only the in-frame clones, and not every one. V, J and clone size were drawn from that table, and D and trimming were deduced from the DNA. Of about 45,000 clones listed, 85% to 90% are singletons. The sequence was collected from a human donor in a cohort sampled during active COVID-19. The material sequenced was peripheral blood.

As DNA, the CDR3 is TGTGCCAGCAGCCAATTTCAGGACACACCAAACACTGAAGCTTTCTTT. This translates into CASSQFQDTPNTEAFF. The rearrangement joins TRBV3-1 (or the pseudogene TRBV3-2) to TRBJ1-1; a weak D match, TRBD1 (5 bases). V lost 2 bases and J lost 2, with 15 bases in between. This CDR3 has 16 residues. Germline V lookup: CDR1 LGHDT, CDR2 YNNKEL (reference sequence).